The sample holds many counts of the clone carrying this TCR beta chain. The data were obtained in a study of T cells in Graves' hyperthyroidism and ophthalmopathy. Amplified TCR beta CDR3 regions derived from RNA transcripts. The TCR CDR3 first-round RT-PCR relied on the HTBI primer set. MiXCR, run by TCRdb on the multiplex PCR reads, gives a single entry per CDR3 protein. The sample shows 250,000 to 300,000 distinct CDR3 sequences, about 17% of them seen only once. Active moderate-to-severe ophthalmopathy, Clinical Activity Score at least 3, NOSPECS at least 4, under 3 months' duration. The receptor comes from an older woman with Graves' ophthalmopathy. Sequenced sample: blood.

The DNA of the CDR3 is TGTGCCAGCAGTTTGGGCGGGGAAGGCCACGAGCAGTACTTC. Residues: CASSLGGEGHEQYF. This rearrangement joins TRBV28 to TRBJ2-7; D may be TRBD2 (6 bases). Trimming stripped 3 bases from V and 5 bases from J, with 14 bases between. The germline V gene encodes CDR1 MDHEN and CDR2 SYDVKM. This CDR3 spans 14 amino acids.